The present T cell receptor (beta chain) was sequenced within a study of OX40 agonist ivuxolimab in advanced cancers. The assay was immunoSEQ multiplex PCR, and TCRdb's table has in-frame clones only and misses some. The table has tens of thousands of clones, about 81% seen once. Trimming cost V 3 bases and J 1 base, with 10 bases left between them. The CDR3 length is 15 residues. CDR1 and CDR2 from the germline V gene are LNHDA and SQIVND (reference sequence). This specimen consisted of CD4+ or CD8+ T cells sorted from blood, obtained in a trial of the OX40 agonist ivuxolimab. The receptor comes from an adult with an advanced solid tumor such as melanoma, head and neck, liver or kidney cancer. The gene calls are TRBV19 and TRBJ1-5; D remains ambiguous. The CDR3 DNA is TGTGCCAGTAGTATGACATCGGGGAGCAATCAGCCCCAGCATTTT. Protein sequence: CASSMTSGSNQPQHF.